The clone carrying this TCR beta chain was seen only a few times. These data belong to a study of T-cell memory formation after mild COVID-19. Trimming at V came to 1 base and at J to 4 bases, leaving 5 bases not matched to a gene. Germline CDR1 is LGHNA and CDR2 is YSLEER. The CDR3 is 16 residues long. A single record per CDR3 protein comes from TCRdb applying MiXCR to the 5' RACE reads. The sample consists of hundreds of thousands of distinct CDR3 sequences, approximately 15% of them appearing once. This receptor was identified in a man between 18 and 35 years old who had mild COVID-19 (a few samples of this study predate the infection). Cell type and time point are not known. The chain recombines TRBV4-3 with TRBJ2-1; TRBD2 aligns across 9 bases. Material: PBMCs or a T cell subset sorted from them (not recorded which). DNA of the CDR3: TGCGCCAGCAGCCAAGCGCTAGCGGGGCGATACAATGAGCAGTTCTTC. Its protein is CASSQALAGRYNEQFF.